This TCR beta chain emerged from a study of T cells after yellow fever vaccination. Study-wide context: Preparing low-cell-number fractions relied on SMART-Seq v4 Ultra Low Input.

TCRdb itself ran the 5' RACE reads through MiXCR, one entry per CDR3 protein. The sample has about 630,000 distinct CDR3 sequences; approximately 13% are singletons. Whole-study findings and limits: Abundant contaminating clonotypes from the bulk population could appear in FACS-sorted repertoires.

This clonotype has only a few counts. Its cognate antigen is unknown. Germline lookup yields CDR1 SQVTM and CDR2 ANQGSEA. The CDR3 consists of 11 residues. V lost 3 bases and J lost 6, with 9 bases in between. Source: PBMCs, taken on the day of the yellow fever booster vaccination. The TCR sequence derives from a man aged 25-45 years who received the YFV17D yellow fever vaccine. The chain recombines TRBV29-1 with TRBJ2-7; D is uncertain. Here the CDR3 DNA reads TGCAGCGTTGATGATGGGTCCGAGCAGTACTTC. It specifies CSVDDGSEQYF.